A single sample gave rise to the 31 T cell receptor beta chains below, sequenced in a study of T cell repertoires in ileal Crohn's disease. Sequenced by immunoSEQ multiplex PCR; TCRdb stores in-frame clones only, minus some. The profile shows about 5,600 clones, about four fifths of them singletons. Material: ileal tissue. Source of these receptors: an adult with Crohn's disease.

The chain combines TRBV6-5 with TRBJ1-2, with 7 bases that match TRBD1. Germline-derived CDR1 and CDR2 are MNHEY and SVGAGI. V was clipped by 6 bases and J by 5 bases; unmatched bases: 12. This CDR3 is built from 15 residues. The DNA of the CDR3 is TGTGCCAGCAGCCCCCTACAGGGGATCGGGTATGGCTACACCTTC. This codes for CASSPLQGIGYGYTF.

The rearrangement joins TRBV28 to TRBJ2-7; D uncertain. The CDR3 totals 12 residues. Trimming removed 3 bases from V and 7 bases from J, with 10 bases in between. The germline gives CDR1 MDHEN, CDR2 SYDVKM. CDR3 sequence reads: CASSLAFHEQYF. CDR3 sequence (DNA): TGTGCCAGCAGTTTGGCGTTTCATGAGCAGTACTTC.

The genes are TRBV15 and TRBJ2-2, with TRBD1 matching over 11 bases. The CDR3 is 15 residues long. Trimming took 3 bases from V and 4 from J; bases not matched to a gene: 1. Germline lookup yields CDR1 LNHNV and CDR2 YYDKDF (reference sequence). The CDR3 coding sequence is TGTGCCACCAGCAGCGGGACAGGGGGCACCGGGGAGCTGTTTTTT. Residues: CATSSGTGGTGELFF.

The chain uses TRBV4-1 and TRBJ2-3; weak D call: TRBD1 (5 bases). With 4 bases removed from V and 0 bases from J, the gap between germline ends came to 11 bases. This CDR3 region has 15 residues. Germline V lookup: CDR1 MGHRA, CDR2 YSYEKL. CDR3 in DNA: TGCGCCAGCAGCCTCGGACACGCGAGCACAGATACGCAGTATTTT. Residues: CASSLGHASTDTQYF.

This rearrangement joins TRBV4-2 to TRBJ2-1; D unresolved. This CDR3 region has 15 residues. Germline V gives CDR1 LGHNA, CDR2 YNFKEQ. Trimming left V 1 base short and J 4 bases short, with 11 bases between. The DNA of the CDR3 is TGTGCCAGCAGCCAAGTGGCGGACCAGTACAATGAGCAGTTCTTC. Translated: CASSQVADQYNEQFF.

This chain joins TRBV28 and TRBJ1-2; no clear D gene. This CDR3 comprises 15 residues. Germline CDR1 MDHEN, CDR2 SYDVKM. Trimming left V 2 bases short and J 4 bases short, with 14 bases between. The CDR3 DNA sequence: TGTGCCAGCAGTTTAACTAATCAGGTGATCTATGGCTACACCTTC. Its translation: CASSLTNQVIYGYTF.

The chain couples TRBV5-1 to TRBJ1-1, with TRBD1 matching over 8 bases. V lost 5 bases, J lost 4 bases, and 7 bases stayed unmatched. Per germline, CDR1 SGHRS and CDR2 YFSETQ. CDR3 size: 14 residues. CDR3 nucleotides: TGCGCCAGCAGTCGGAGACAGGGGCCCACTGAAGCTTTCTTT. This gives the protein CASSRRQGPTEAFF.

The J gene is TRBJ1-5, the V gene TRBV30; D is perhaps TRBD1 (6 bases). CDR1 is GTSNPN, CDR2 SVGIG, per germline (reference sequence). Trimming removed 3 bases at V and 3 bases at J, with 9 bases between. CDR3 size: 13 residues. CDR3 in amino acids: CAWRQGPNQPQHF. CDR3 nucleotides: TGTGCCTGGAGACAGGGACCCAATCAGCCCCAGCATTTT.

The rearrangement joins TRBV6-5 to TRBJ2-5, with 9 bases lining up with TRBD2. J gave up 5 bases and V 0 bases, and 4 bases lay outside the gene matches. CDR3 length: 15 residues. In germline, CDR1 is MNHEY, CDR2 SVGAGI. The CDR3 DNA reads TGTGCCAGCAGTTACTCTAGCGGGAGAGGGGAGACCCAGTACTTC. Translation: CASSYSSGRGETQYF.

V gene TRBV7-8 combines with J gene TRBJ2-2; perhaps TRBD1 as D (5 bases). The CDR3 totals 15 residues. Germline V gene sequence: CDR1 SGHVS, CDR2 FQNEAQ. V was cut by 9 bases and J by 0 bases, with 14 bases left in between. CDR3 nucleotide sequence: TGTGCCAGTCATCAAGGGGCCACGAACACCGGGGAGCTGTTTTTT. It is translated as CASHQGATNTGELFF.

This clone occurred once. The junction departs from germline at one end; a sequencing error may be responsible. The J gene is TRBJ2-7, the V gene TRBV10-3; TRBD1 matches 8 bases. The CDR3 is made up of 13 amino acids. Germline assignment: CDR1 ENHRY and CDR2 SYGVKD. Here the CDR3 DNA reads TGTACCATCAGTGATGACAGGGGTAACGAGCAGTACTTC. It encodes CTISDDRGNEQYF.

The chain joins TRBV15 to TRBJ1-2; possible D gene TRBD1, 6 bases. This CDR3 has 18 residues. Germline CDR1 and CDR2: LNHNV and YYDKDF (reference sequence). The V gene lost 1 base and the J gene lost 7 bases, with 25 bases spanning the gap. CDR3 bases: TGTGCCACCAGCAGAGGCGATCGGACAGAGGATAGCCGGGGTGGCTACACCTTC. Residues: CATSRGDRTEDSRGGYTF.

Here the CDR3 reads CASSPEKRGSGFVSGYTF. Here the CDR3 DNA reads TGTGCCAGCAGCCCAGAAAAAAGGGGTTCGGGCTTTGTTAGTGGCTACACCTTC. The rearrangement joins TRBV7-2 to TRBJ1-2, with D possibly being TRBD1 (5 bases). CDR1 and CDR2 from the germline V gene are SGHTA and FQGNSA. With 5 bases removed from V and 7 bases from J, the gap between germline ends came to 29 bases. This CDR3 comprises 18 residues. The variable domain in full, with the rest retrieved from reference TRBV7-2 and TRBJ1-2, is GAGVSQSPSNKVTEKGKDVELRCDPISGHTALYWYRQSLGQGLEFLIYFQGNSAPDKSGLPSDRFSAERTGGSVSTLTIQRTQQEDSAVYLCASSPEKRGSGFVSGYTFGSGTRLTVV.

The chain employs TRBV4-2 and TRBJ2-7; 9 bases map to TRBD1. This CDR3 is 13 amino acids long. In germline, CDR1 is LGHNA, CDR2 YNFKEQ. J lost 3 bases, V lost 6 bases, and 3 bases had no gene match. The CDR3 spells CASSPDRGYEQYF. The DNA for the CDR3 is TGTGCCAGCAGTCCGGACAGGGGCTACGAGCAGTACTTC.

V gene TRBV2 combines with J gene TRBJ2-4; weak D call: TRBD1 (6 bases). Per germline, CDR1 SNHLY and CDR2 FYNNEI. V was cut by 1 base and J by 10 bases, with 14 bases left in between. The CDR3 loop spans 14 amino acids. CDR3: CASSEDQGGNIQYF. The CDR3 DNA reads TGTGCCAGCAGTGAAGACCAAGGGGGTAATATTCAGTACTTC.

J is TRBJ1-3 and V is TRBV4-2, with no clear D. Germline V gene data show CDR1 as LGHNA and CDR2 as YNFKEQ. V shed 0 bases and J shed 0 bases, with 6 bases lying between them. The CDR3 extends over 15 amino acids. Here the CDR3 DNA reads TGTGCCAGCAGCCAAGACGGGAGCTCTGGAAACACCATATATTTT. It codes for CASSQDGSSGNTIYF.

For this clone: In the same sample, other DNA sequences code for this CDR3. The rearrangement links TRBV5-5 to TRBJ2-7; D remains ambiguous. Germline-derived CDR1 and CDR2 are SGHKS and YYEKEE (reference sequence). This CDR3 spans 11 amino acids. V lost 4 bases and J lost 2, with 4 bases in between. The CDR3 DNA sequence: TGTGCCAGCAGCCTTACCTACGAGCAGTACTTC. Translated, it gives CASSLTYEQYF. Full variable domain (outside the CDR3, taken from reference TRBV5-5 and TRBJ2-7): DAGVTQSPTHLIKTRGQQVTLRCSPISGHKSVSWYQQVLGQGPQFIFQYYEKEERGRGNFPDRFSARQFPNYSSELNVNALLLGDSALYLCASSLTYEQYFGPGTRLTVT.

The chain has TRBV6-5 and TRBJ2-7; 7 bases fit TRBD1. CDR3 length: 11 residues. V lost 5 bases and J lost 5; bases outside the gene matches: 0. Per the germline V gene, CDR1 is MNHEY and CDR2 is SVGAGI. CDR3 in amino acids: CASSQGDEQYF. The CDR3 DNA follows: TGTGCCAGCAGTCAGGGGGACGAGCAGTACTTC.

The V call is TRBV28, the J call TRBJ2-7; D is perhaps TRBD1 or TRBD2 (6 bases each). The CDR3 runs 13 residues. Trimming pared 8 bases from V and 1 base from J, leaving 12 bases between. Germline-derived CDR1 and CDR2 are MDHEN and SYDVKM. CDR3 DNA sequence: TGTGCCAGCGGAGGGACACCGTCCTACGAGCAGTACTTC. Encoded protein: CASGGTPSYEQYF.

The rearrangement joins TRBV5-1 to TRBJ1-2; 8 nucleotides line up with TRBD1. The CDR3 is made up of 15 amino acids. Germline V gives CDR1 SGHRS, CDR2 YFSETQ. The ends lost 1 base at V and 5 bases at J; junction bases unmatched: 7. The CDR3 DNA follows: TGCGCCAGCAGCTTGACAGGGGGAAGAGGGTATGGCTACACCTTC. Protein product: CASSLTGGRGYGYTF.

As concerns this clone: Within the sample, other DNA sequences also encode this same CDR3. V is TRBV30 and J is TRBJ2-7; 9 bases agree with TRBD1. CDR1 is GTSNPN and CDR2 is SVGIG in the germline V gene (reference sequence). The CDR3 is made up of 13 amino acids. Losses at the gene ends were 3 bases for V and 3 bases for J; bases not matched to a gene: 3. The CDR3 sequence: CAWRTGGYYEQYF. In nucleotides, the CDR3 is TGTGCCTGGAGAACAGGGGGCTACTACGAGCAGTACTTC. The full variable domain, rest sourced from reference TRBV30 and TRBJ2-7, is SQTIHQWPATLVQPVGSPLSLECTVEGTSNPNLYWYRQAAGRGLQLLFYSVGIGQISSEVPQNLSASRPQDRQFILSSKKLLLSDSGFYLCAWRTGGYYEQYFGPGTRLTVT.

V is TRBV18 and J is TRBJ1-3; tentative D call: TRBD1 (6 bases). Germline V gives CDR1 KGHSH, CDR2 LQKENI. The CDR3 contains 16 residues. The V end lost 4 bases, the J end lost 0 bases, and 13 bases lay between the germline ends. The CDR3 spells CASSLGQTTSGNTIYF. The DNA for the CDR3 is TGTGCCAGCTCACTCGGACAGACTACCTCTGGAAACACCATATATTTT.

This clone was seen only once. The genes are TRBV30 and TRBJ1-3; D remains ambiguous. Germline CDR1 is GTSNPN and CDR2 is SVGIG (reference sequence). Trimming left V 0 bases short and J 4 bases short, with 7 bases between. The length of the CDR3 is 13 residues. CDR3 sequence reads: CAWSVGRGNTIYF. The CDR3 region has the DNA TGTGCCTGGAGTGTTGGCAGGGGAAACACCATATATTTT. Supplemented by reference TRBV30 and TRBJ1-3, the full variable domain reads SQTIHQWPATLVQPVGSPLSLECTVEGTSNPNLYWYRQAAGRGLQLLFYSVGIGQISSEVPQNLSASRPQDRQFILSSKKLLLSDSGFYLCAWSVGRGNTIYFGEGSWLTVV.

The chain has TRBV29-1 and TRBJ2-7; TRBD1 aligns across 7 bases. The V gene end was trimmed by 4 bases and the J gene end by 5 bases; junction bases not matched to a gene: 14. The CDR3 has 15 residues. Germline CDR1 SQVTM, CDR2 ANQGSEA. Written as DNA, the CDR3 is TGCAGCGTTGTGGACGGGATCGACAGGGAAAACGAGCAGTACTTC. This translates into CSVVDGIDRENEQYF.

The chain has TRBV2 and TRBJ1-5, with a weak D call TRBD1 (5 bases). The germline V gene encodes CDR1 SNHLY and CDR2 FYNNEI. The CDR3 covers 15 residues. With 3 bases removed from V and 2 bases from J, the gap between germline ends came to 11 bases. The CDR3 bases are TGTGCCAGCAGTGACCGGACGGGGGGCAATCAGCCCCAGCATTTT. Translated, it gives CASSDRTGGNQPQHF.

This clone was detected only a few times. The V call is TRBV28, the J call TRBJ2-7; TRBD1 agrees at 8 bases. With V trimmed by 4 bases and J by 5 bases, 4 bases remained unmatched. The CDR3 spans 13 residues. Germline V gene sequence: CDR1 MDHEN, CDR2 SYDVKM. The CDR3 region has the DNA TGTGCCAGCAGTTGGACAGGGCAACACGAGCAGTACTTC. Protein product: CASSWTGQHEQYF.

CDR3 sequence (DNA): TGTGCCAGTACTAACGATCGACGACTGAACACCGGGGAGCTGTTTTTT. Translated, it gives CASTNDRRLNTGELFF. The chain carries TRBV19 and TRBJ2-2; D gene uncertain. V lost 7 bases and J lost 1, with 16 bases in between. Germline V gene sequence: CDR1 LNHDA, CDR2 SQIVND (reference sequence). The CDR3 is made up of 16 amino acids.

The V call is TRBV5-1, the J call TRBJ1-1; D is uncertain. This CDR3 has 12 residues. Germline assignment: CDR1 SGHRS and CDR2 YFSETQ. With 4 bases removed from V and 3 bases from J, the gap between germline ends came to 7 bases. The CDR3 nucleotides read TGCGCCAGCAGCGTTGGGGACACTGAAGCTTTCTTT. This translates into CASSVGDTEAFF.

This clone was recorded once. This rearrangement joins TRBV6-1 to TRBJ1-2; maybe TRBD1 (6 bases). Germline loops: CDR1 MNHNS, CDR2 SASEGT. The CDR3 runs to 16 residues. The V end lost 2 bases, the J end lost 5 bases, and 18 bases lay between the germline ends. The CDR3 sequence: CASSETGQSPLYGYTF. As DNA, the CDR3 is TGTGCCAGCAGTGAAACCGGACAGAGCCCTCTTTATGGCTACACCTTC.

The table lists this clone with a few counts. Other DNA sequences from this sample encode an identical CDR3 as well. This chain connects TRBV30 to TRBJ2-7; TRBD2 matches 7 bases. Unmatched junction bases numbered 7, after V lost 5 bases and J lost 3 bases. The CDR3 is 13 residues long. Germline CDR1 GTSNPN, CDR2 SVGIG (reference sequence). CDR3 loop: CAWRSGGYYEQYF. CDR3 bases: TGTGCCTGGCGATCCGGGGGGTACTACGAGCAGTACTTC.

The chain joins TRBV15 to TRBJ2-7; D not certain. V was cut by 0 bases and J by 1 base, with 4 bases left in between. This CDR3 is 13 amino acids long. CDR1 is LNHNV and CDR2 is YYDKDF in the germline V gene (reference sequence). The CDR3 spells CATSRDKSYEQYF. The CDR3 DNA follows: TGTGCCACCAGCAGAGATAAGTCCTACGAGCAGTACTTC.